This TCR beta chain was profiled in a study of blood T cell repertoires in COVID-19. Turning to the study itself: There were acute and convalescent COVID-19 samples, and they came from the United States, Italy and Spain.

Using immunoSEQ multiplex PCR, the repertoire was profiled, and TCRdb retains in-frame clones only, with some absent. The table includes under 250,000 clones, roughly 86% detected once. With 7 bases clipped from V and 6 bases from J, the junction kept 7 bases outside the gene matches. Germline V gene data show CDR1 as MGHDK and CDR2 as SYGVNS. The CDR3 spans 15 residues. The rearrangement links TRBV25-1 to TRBJ2-2, with TRBD2 matching 11 bases. The sequence derives from a woman in her fifties or sixties with acute or convalescent COVID-19. Specimen: peripheral blood. The CDR3 coding sequence is TGTGCCAGCACGTCGGGACTAGCGGATTCCGGGGAGCTGTTTTTT. It codes for CASTSGLADSGELFF.